This record looks at one TCR beta chain sequence and its context. The antigen remains undetermined. The data stem from a study of OX40 agonist ivuxolimab in advanced cancers. At the level of the study: Dose-escalation patients had hepatocellular carcinoma, melanoma, renal cell or head and neck cancer. Partial responses, seen in three patients, involved one hepatocellular carcinoma and two cutaneous melanomas.

The data were produced by immunoSEQ multiplex PCR, yet TCRdb's version contains in-frame clones alone and is incomplete. Seen here are about 78,000 clones, approximately 84% observed once, and the top ten hold over 2%. General study findings and limits: There were also nonresponders showing low normalized T-cell clonal expansion.

The germline CDR1 and CDR2 sequences are SGHNT and YENEEA. The CDR3 loop spans 15 amino acids. V was cut by 0 bases and J by 0 bases, with 9 bases left in between. This TCR was sampled from an adult with an advanced solid tumor such as melanoma, head and neck, liver or kidney cancer. The starting material was CD4+ or CD8+ T cells sorted from blood, obtained in a trial of the OX40 agonist ivuxolimab. This chain connects TRBV11-3 to TRBJ2-7, with D perhaps TRBD2 (5 bases). CDR3 nucleotide sequence: TGTGCCAGCAGCTTAGAATCGGGAAGCTCCTACGAGCAGTACTTC. Its translation: CASSLESGSSYEQYF.